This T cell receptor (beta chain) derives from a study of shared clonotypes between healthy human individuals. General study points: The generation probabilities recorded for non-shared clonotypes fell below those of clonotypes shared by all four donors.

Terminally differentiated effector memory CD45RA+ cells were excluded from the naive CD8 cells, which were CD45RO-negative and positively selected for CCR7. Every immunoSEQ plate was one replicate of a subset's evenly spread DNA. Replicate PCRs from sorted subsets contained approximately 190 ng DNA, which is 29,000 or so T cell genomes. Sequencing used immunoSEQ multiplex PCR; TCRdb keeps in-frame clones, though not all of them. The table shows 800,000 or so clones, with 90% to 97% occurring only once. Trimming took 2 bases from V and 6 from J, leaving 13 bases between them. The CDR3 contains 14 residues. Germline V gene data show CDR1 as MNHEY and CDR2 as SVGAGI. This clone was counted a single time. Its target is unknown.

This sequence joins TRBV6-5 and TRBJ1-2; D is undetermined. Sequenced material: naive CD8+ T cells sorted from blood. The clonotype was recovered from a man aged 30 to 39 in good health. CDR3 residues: CASSYGLGWDGYTF. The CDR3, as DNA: TGTGCCAGCAGTTACGGGCTAGGGTGGGATGGCTACACCTTC.